The clone carrying this T cell receptor beta chain has more than one count but fewer than ten. Antigen: not known. This sample was included in a study of T cell repertoires in cytomegalovirus infection. Turning to the study itself: Recently identified HLA-C-restricted CMV epitopes and well-studied HLA-B-restricted CMV epitopes were used by the study. Shared public TCR beta signatures pointed to both CMV infection and a matching HLA type.

TCRdb re-called the reads through MiXCR, storing one row per CDR3 protein. The table records about 700,000 distinct CDR3 sequences, roughly 36% of them present only once. This CDR3 comprises 14 residues. Trimming removed 3 bases at V and 6 bases at J, with 14 bases between. Germline V lookup: CDR1 LGHNT, CDR2 FRNRAP. Study-level points and caveats: In two of eight donors, the top clonotype was HLA-C-restricted CMV-specific. Cumulative frequency (of public TCR beta family members) identified carriers of CMV plus the relevant HLA.

The rearrangement uses TRBV12-5 and TRBJ1-1, with D unresolved. Sequencing used cultured PBMCs, obtained from culture after CMV antigen stimulation. The receptor was isolated from a human donor in good health (CMV status not recorded). Some clones in this sample may be carry-over from other donors' samples. CDR3 DNA: TGTGCTAGTGGTTTCGGCCTGCCCGGGGCTGAAGCTTTCTTT. This codes for CASGFGLPGAEAFF.